The source of this T cell receptor beta chain is a study of T cells in Graves' hyperthyroidism and ophthalmopathy (dated by TCRdb to between 2018 and 2021). Describing the broader study: Peripheral blood samples were taken at the time of initial diagnosis, prior to any treatment. The study also compared thyroid tissue and blood T-cell repertoires from roughly six Graves' hyperthyroidism patients. Whether ophthalmopathy could be predicted prospectively was tested in an independent validation cohort made up of about 20 hyperthyroidism patients plus 17 patients who later progressed to ophthalmopathy. The 90 or so discovery patients were randomly split 7:3 into training and test sets. To identify distinguishing TCR V-J signatures, a discovery cohort of 100 or so patients was used, comprising some 45 with Graves' ophthalmopathy and around 60 with stable Graves' hyperthyroidism. After sampling, hyperthyroidism patients received methimazole starting at 30 mg daily, and ophthalmopathy patients received high-dose intravenous methylprednisolone. According to the paper, TCR Vbeta CDR3 sequencing was carried out on about 140 peripheral blood samples, which came from approximately 41 ophthalmopathy, around 74 hyperthyroidism and some 17 progressor patients. Paper-wide results and their limitations: Most expanded thyroid clonotypes (frequency above 0.001) were also detected in blood, suggesting blood repertoires may reflect thyroid immune responses. In validation, the model predicted progression to ophthalmopathy with roughly 66% sensitivity and roughly 75% specificity, a median of roughly seven months before onset. No statistical method was used to fix the sample size in advance, and group allocation was not hidden from the investigators. In cross-validation, a model built on a 13 V-J signature told ophthalmopathy apart from stable hyperthyroidism with approximately 90% sensitivity and about 81% specificity, and in testing the same model reached 80%/75%.

From its cysteine to its phenylalanine, the CDR3 spans 15 amino acids. The DNA shown is the 45-base CDR3, in frame from base 1. Per the germline V gene, SQVTM is the CDR1 and ANQGSEA is the CDR2. V and J are truncated by 4 bases and 0 bases respectively, leaving an intervening sequence of 14 bases. This clonotype was picked up many times. This receptor's antigen is unknown. It has no much larger one-base neighbor in the sample; base qualities were not kept. Amplification of TCR beta CDR3 regions was carried out from RNA transcripts. For the first round of RT-PCR on the TCR CDR3, the HTBI primer set was used together with the Qiagen OneStep RT-PCR kit. A second multiplex PCR round built the libraries, followed by size selection and purification. Paired-end sequencing of the libraries was performed with 100 bp reads on an Illumina HiSeq2000. Concerning the study's data processing: SOAPnuke was used to process the raw data, removing reads that contained adapters or uncalled bases, had a mean Phred below 15, or lacked an exact match to the constant primer or identifier. COPE v1.2.5 was used to merge the high-quality paired reads, and each unique nucleotide sequence was defined as a clonotype. Clonotypes were aligned to IMGT TRBV, TRBD and TRBJ reference segments using MiTCR v1.1. Analysis was restricted to V-J combinations with a frequency above 0.0001, which covered approximately 99% of repertoires. The TCS score was defined as the ratio of F50 (clonal expansion) to E x V (chaos), calculated using BLOSUM62-based TCRdist between CDR3 peptides within each V-J. Welch's t-statistics and random forest reduced several hundred V-J features to 10 to 15, which were used in a naive Bayes classifier (R e1071). The public reads were reprocessed in TCRdb via fastp at Q25 and MiXCR, keeping in-frame beta chains. A single entry per CDR3 protein holds the most common genes and DNA from its merged rows. TCRdb, rather than the study authors, made the V and J calls. The table for this sample lists more than 300,000 distinct CDR3 sequences; more than 11% of them were counted only once. Together, the top ten hold approximately 23% of the sample.

Graves' hyperthyroidism was defined as stable when no progression to ophthalmopathy occurred over 18 months of follow-up. The hyperthyroidism patients were between 18 and 65 years old and newly diagnosed, with a disease duration of less than 2 months. Exclusion was applied to patients with uncontrolled infections, other autoimmune diseases, pregnancy or lactation. Diagnoses were established on the basis of clinical symptoms, serum thyroxine and TRAb, thyroid ultrasound, and orbital computed tomography. Ficoll-Paque density gradient centrifugation was used to isolate PBMCs from approximately 11 ml of fresh peripheral blood. Total RNA was extracted with Trizol reagent, and quality was checked on an Agilent 2100 Bioanalyzer.

Sequencing was done on a sample of blood. This receptor chain uses TRBV29-1 and TRBJ2-3, with the D gene too uncertain to name. This receptor was obtained from a woman aged 25 to 39 with Graves' hyperthyroidism. The bases are TGCAGCGTTGGTTACGGCGGCACTAGCACAGATACGCAGTATTTT. Its protein reads: CSVGYGGTSTDTQYF.